This TCR beta chain emerged from a study of cytomegalovirus exposure and HLA in healthy donors. At the level of the study: Researchers found that more than 70% of around 400 genotyped donors fell within the Caucasian-associated ancestry cluster.

This CDR3 contains 16 residues. Germline V lookup: CDR1 SQVTM, CDR2 ANQGSEA. Trimming took 2 bases from V and 6 from J; bases not matched to a gene: 9. PCR primers comprised 60 Vbeta and 13 Jbeta primers. Assay: immunoSEQ multiplex PCR; the TCRdb copy retains only in-frame clones and omits some. The data contain roughly 200,000 clones, about 86% of them seen just once; the ten biggest clones take up around 0.3%. About this clone itself: The target antigen is unknown.

Study-wide results and caveats: A list of about 160 TCR beta chains associated with cytomegalovirus was given. Most TCR sequences were seen very rarely across donors, but some public TCRs occurred in many.

The chain recombines TRBV29-1 with TRBJ2-2; 10 bases line up with TRBD2. Material for sequencing was PBMCs. The clonotype was recovered from a woman aged 25 to 45 in good health and CMV-seronegative. As DNA, the CDR3 is TGCAGCGTTGAACCCCAAGGAGCGGGGGGGCCCGGGGAGCTGTTTTTT. It specifies CSVEPQGAGGPGELFF.